A selection of T cell receptor beta chains follows, all from one sample in a study of CD4 T cell repertoires in COVID-19. Method: immunoSEQ multiplex PCR; TCRdb's copy keeps in-frame clones and lacks some. Altogether about 75,000 clones are present, about 80% being singletons, with the ten largest covering over 0.45%. Sequenced here: CD4+ T cells from peripheral blood, sampled after recovery from COVID-19. The receptors here all came from a human donor who had COVID-19. Each CDR3 is given with its conserved first and last residue. Fields, in order: CDR3 DNA, CDR3 protein, clone size, D gene, J gene, V gene. A D gene is named only where the DNA matches it firmly. A clone size is listed for some rows: how often the clone was seen (once, few, many), or a class if it is expanded.

TGTGCCAGCAGTCCAGGGGGGTATACGCAGTATTTT	CASSPGGYTQYF	NA	NA	TRBJ2-3	TRBV12-3/TRBV12-4
TGTGCCAGCAGCTTAGGATCCCAGGGAGCTAACTATGGCTACACCTTC	CASSLGSQGANYGYTF	NA	NA	TRBJ1-2	TRBV7-2
TGTGCCAGCAGTGAATGGGACAGGGGGCGGACTGAAGCTTTCTTT	CASSEWDRGRTEAFF	once	TRBD1	TRBJ1-1	TRBV2
TGTGCCAGCAGTTACGCGGGCTATGGCTACACCTTC	CASSYAGYGYTF	NA	NA	TRBJ1-2	TRBV28
TGTGCCAGCTCACCCCTATTAGGACAGGCTTCGGAGACCCAGTACTTC	CASSPLLGQASETQYF	NA	TRBD1	TRBJ2-5	TRBV18
TGTGCCAGCAGTTACTCGAGACAGAGGGACAATGAGCAGTTCTTC	CASSYSRQRDNEQFF	NA	NA	TRBJ2-1	TRBV6-5
TGTGCCACCAGGGCCGCAGGGACCACCGGGGAGCTGTTTTTT	CATRAAGTTGELFF	NA	NA	TRBJ2-2	TRBV24-1
TGTGCCACCAGTGACGCCGGGGCCCCCCAGACCAGTGAGCAGTTCTTC	CATSDAGAPQTSEQFF	NA	NA	TRBJ2-1	TRBV24-1
TGTGCCAGCAGTCCCCAGACTAGCGGGAGAATCTACGAGCAGTACTTC	CASSPQTSGRIYEQYF	NA	TRBD2	TRBJ2-7	TRBV27
TGTGCCAGCGCAGGCCCAATATCTAGCACAGATACGCAGTATTTT	CASAGPISSTDTQYF	NA	NA	TRBJ2-3	TRBV2
TGTGCCAGCAGGACTGATTGGGACAATGAGCAGTTCTTC	CASRTDWDNEQFF	once	NA	TRBJ2-1	TRBV12-3/TRBV12-4
TGTGCCAGCAGGCCCTCAGCGGGGATCACAGATACGCAGTATTTT	CASRPSAGITDTQYF	NA	TRBD2	TRBJ2-3	TRBV2
TGTGCCAGCAGTTTAGGTGGAAACCGACGTGGCTACACCTTC	CASSLGGNRRGYTF	NA	NA	TRBJ1-2	TRBV28
TGTGCCAGCAGCTTGAGGACAGACTACAATGAGCAGTTCTTC	CASSLRTDYNEQFF	NA	NA	TRBJ2-1	TRBV5-8
TGTGCCACCAGTGATTACAATGAGCAGTTCTTC	CATSDYNEQFF	NA	NA	TRBJ2-1	TRBV24-1
TGTGCCAGCAGCCAACTGGAAGGGGCCGGTGAGACCCAGTACTTC	CASSQLEGAGETQYF	NA	NA	TRBJ2-5	TRBV6-5
TGTGCCAGCAGTTTTCATACTGAAGCTTTCTTT	CASSFHTEAFF	NA	NA	TRBJ1-1	TRBV12-3/TRBV12-4
TGTGCCTGGAGTGTAGGGGTTCTCCGCTATGGCTACACCTTC	CAWSVGVLRYGYTF	NA	NA	TRBJ1-2	TRBV30
TGTGCCAGCAGCTCCCTGGGGGGGTCCAATGAGCAGTTCTTC	CASSSLGGSNEQFF	NA	TRBD2	TRBJ2-1	TRBV5-6
TGTGCCATCAGCGGGGGTGGGGCATCTGGCTACACCTTC	CAISGGGASGYTF	NA	NA	TRBJ1-2	TRBV10-3
TGTGCCACCGCTATCCACGGGGGGGACACTGAAGCTTTCTTT	CATAIHGGDTEAFF	NA	NA	TRBJ1-1	TRBV7-9
TGTGCCAGCAGTGCGGGTCGCGGGAGTGCCACAGATACGCAGTATTTT	CASSAGRGSATDTQYF	NA	TRBD2	TRBJ2-3	TRBV2
TGTGCTAGTGGTTTGGGGGCCCTTCGAGGGGAGCAGTTCTTC	CASGLGALRGEQFF	NA	NA	TRBJ2-1	TRBV12-5
TGTGCCAGCAGCTTAGAGGGAGGAACTGAAGCTTTCTTT	CASSLEGGTEAFF	few	NA	TRBJ1-1	TRBV11-3
TGTGCCAGTAGTCCAGGGTTGAACACTGAAGCTTTCTTT	CASSPGLNTEAFF	NA	NA	TRBJ1-1	TRBV19
TGTGCCAGCAGCTTGGTCAGTACTTGGGGCAATGAGCAGTTCTTC	CASSLVSTWGNEQFF	NA	NA	TRBJ2-1	TRBV5-4
TGTGCCAGCAGCCCCGGACAGGGAGCTACCTTTGAAAAACTGTTTTTT	CASSPGQGATFEKLFF	NA	TRBD1	TRBJ1-4	TRBV3-1/TRBV3-2
TGTGCCAGCAGGGGGACTGGTCTGGGCTCCTACGAGCAGTACTTC	CASRGTGLGSYEQYF	NA	NA	TRBJ2-7	TRBV6-5
TGTGCCAGCACCACCCCCGGGACAGGGGTTATCTATGGCTACACCTTC	CASTTPGTGVIYGYTF	NA	TRBD1	TRBJ1-2	TRBV28
TGTGCCAGCAGTGAAGGCCGGCTGAGGGGGATATATGGCTACACCTTC	CASSEGRLRGIYGYTF	NA	NA	TRBJ1-2	TRBV6-1
TGCGCCAGCAGCTTGACCTCAGGGACCACTGAAGCTTTCTTT	CASSLTSGTTEAFF	NA	NA	TRBJ1-1	TRBV5-1
TGTGCCAGCAGCGCACGACAGGGGAACACAGATACGCAGTATTTT	CASSARQGNTDTQYF	once	TRBD1	TRBJ2-3	TRBV7-9
TGTGCCAGCAGTTACCCCAGGGCCTCAGGGAGCTATGGCTACACCTTC	CASSYPRASGSYGYTF	NA	NA	TRBJ1-2	TRBV6-5
TGCGCCAGCAGCTCTCAGGGGGCTATTGGCTACACCTTC	CASSSQGAIGYTF	NA	TRBD1	TRBJ1-2	TRBV5-1
TGTGCCATCAATAGCGGGGGTTACAATGAGCAGTTCTTC	CAINSGGYNEQFF	NA	TRBD2	TRBJ2-1	TRBV10-3
TGTGCCAGCAGCTACACAAGCGGGGGGCGGGGAGATACGCAGTATTTT	CASSYTSGGRGDTQYF	once	TRBD2	TRBJ2-3	TRBV11-2
TGCGCCAGCAGACTCGACCCAACTAGCGGGAGGTTCAATGAGCAGTTCTTC	CASRLDPTSGRFNEQFF	NA	TRBD2	TRBJ2-1	TRBV5-1
TGTGCCAGCAGTTTACTTCGGCATGGCTACACCTTC	CASSLLRHGYTF	once	NA	TRBJ1-2	TRBV12-3/TRBV12-4
TGCGCCAGCAGCTTGGCGGGAGTGGAGACCCAGTACTTC	CASSLAGVETQYF	NA	NA	TRBJ2-5	TRBV5-1
TGTGCCAGCAGTTACTCGAGTCCAGCTATTAATTCACCCCTCCACTTT	CASSYSSPAINSPLHF	NA	NA	TRBJ1-6	TRBV6-5
TGTGCCAGCAGTGCCACAGGGGTTATTCAGCCCCAGCATTTT	CASSATGVIQPQHF	NA	TRBD1	TRBJ1-5	TRBV27
TGTGCCAGTAGTATAGATCTAGGACGGCAAGAGACCCAGTACTTC	CASSIDLGRQETQYF	NA	NA	TRBJ2-5	TRBV19
TGTGCCAGCAGCGTAGCTGTCGGAGGGGGCGGCACGAGGCCCCTCCACTTT	CASSVAVGGGGTRPLHF	once	TRBD1	TRBJ1-6	TRBV9
TGTGCCAGTAGTTTCAGGACAGGGGGCTCCGATGAGCAGTTCTTC	CASSFRTGGSDEQFF	NA	TRBD1	TRBJ2-1	TRBV19
TGTGCCAGCAGCGAAGGGACTCGTCCATACAATGAGCAGTTCTTC	CASSEGTRPYNEQFF	NA	NA	TRBJ2-1	TRBV2
TGTGCCAGCACCCCACTAGCGGGAACTCGACAGCAGTACTTC	CASTPLAGTRQQYF	NA	TRBD2	TRBJ2-7	TRBV6-5
TGCGCCAGCAGCTTCCCAGGGCAAGAGCAGTACTTC	CASSFPGQEQYF	few	NA	TRBJ2-7	TRBV5-1
TGTGCCAGCATTGGACAGGGAAGCTATGGCTACACCTTC	CASIGQGSYGYTF	NA	TRBD1	TRBJ1-2	TRBV6-5
TGTGCCAGCTCACCCGGGCAGGCTTTTCTAGCTGATGGGCAGTACTTC	CASSPGQAFLADGQYF	NA	NA	TRBJ2-7	TRBV18
TGTGCCAGCAGTCCTTTGGGGGGAGGCCAGCCCCAGCATTTT	CASSPLGGGQPQHF	few	NA	TRBJ1-5	TRBV27
TGTGCCAGCTGCACAGGGGAACCCGGGGAGCTGTTTTTT	CASCTGEPGELFF	NA	TRBD1	TRBJ2-2	TRBV6-5
TGTGCCAGCTCACCACGGCAGGGGACGAACACTGAAGCTTTCTTT	CASSPRQGTNTEAFF	NA	NA	TRBJ1-1	TRBV18
TGTGCCAGTAGTCAATTGGCAGGGGAGTCCGAGCAGTACTTC	CASSQLAGESEQYF	NA	NA	TRBJ2-7	TRBV19
TGTGCCAGCAGCCAGGGGGTCACAGGGAGCTCCTACAATGAGCAGTTCTTC	CASSQGVTGSSYNEQFF	NA	NA	TRBJ2-1	TRBV3-1/TRBV3-2
TGTGCCAGCAGCCAATTTAAGGCGGACACTGAAGCTTTCTTT	CASSQFKADTEAFF	few	NA	TRBJ1-1	TRBV16